Below are 15 T cell receptor beta chains sequenced from a single sample in a study of Graves' ophthalmopathy and Graves' hyperthyroidism. RNA transcripts yielded amplified TCR beta CDR3 regions. In the first round, RT-PCR was carried out with HTBI primers, and a multiplex PCR formed the second round. TCRdb reprocessed the multiplex PCR reads via MiXCR and lists one record per CDR3 protein. The table shows some 410,000 distinct CDR3 sequences, with 20% to 25% occurring only once. Specimen: peripheral blood. Every receptor here comes from a woman aged 18-35 years with stable Graves' hyperthyroidism.

This clonotype was seen ten or more times. V and J are TRBV20-1 and TRBJ1-1, with 7 bases fitting TRBD1. This CDR3 is built from 14 residues. With 3 bases clipped from V and 6 bases from J, the junction kept 10 bases outside the gene matches. The V gene's germline CDR1 is DFQATT and CDR2 SNEGSKA (reference sequence). This CDR3 reads CSARTGLILAEAFF. CDR3 DNA sequence: TGCAGTGCTAGGACAGGGTTAATTTTGGCTGAAGCTTTCTTT.

The rearrangement links TRBV29-1 to TRBJ1-5; D is undetermined. The CDR3 runs 13 residues. CDR1 and CDR2 from the germline V gene are SQVTM and ANQGSEA. Trimming cost V 5 bases and J 1 base, with 9 bases left between them. The CDR3, as DNA: TGCAGCGTTCTGGCGGGGAGCAATCAGCCCCAGCATTTT. Translating gives CSVLAGSNQPQHF.

At least ten counts were recorded for this clonotype. J is TRBJ2-5 and V is TRBV24-1; 9 bases map to TRBD2. V trimming: 9 bases; J trimming: 4 bases; junction bases outside the gene matches: 8. Germline lookup yields CDR1 KGHDR and CDR2 SFDVKD. The CDR3 loop spans 14 amino acids. The CDR3 loop is CATAIAGAGETQYF. The CDR3 nucleotides are TGTGCCACCGCCATAGCGGGAGCGGGAGAGACCCAGTACTTC.

Many counts were recorded for this clonotype. The chain combines TRBV7-2 with TRBJ2-7; TRBD1 is a possible D gene (6 bases). The germline CDR1 and CDR2 sequences are SGHTA and FQGNSA. The CDR3 runs to 14 residues. V shed 5 bases and J shed 3 bases, with 14 bases lying between them. DNA of the CDR3: TGTGCCAGCAGCAGACAGGCCCTGGACTACGAGCAGTACTTC. Protein: CASSRQALDYEQYF. Full variable domain (rest looked up from reference TRBV7-2 and TRBJ2-7): GAGVSQSPSNKVTEKGKDVELRCDPISGHTALYWYRQSLGQGLEFLIYFQGNSAPDKSGLPSDRFSAERTGGSVSTLTIQRTQQEDSAVYLCASSRQALDYEQYFGPGTRLTVT.

This clonotype was observed at least ten times. V usage is TRBV12-3 or TRBV12-4 and J usage is TRBJ1-6; D gene uncertain. V dropped 6 bases and J dropped 9 bases, with 12 bases sitting between them. The CDR3 loop spans 13 amino acids. This CDR3 is CASSPGGFSPLHF. For the CDR3, the DNA is TGTGCCAGCAGCCCGGGAGGCTTTTCACCCCTCCACTTT.

In this sample, this clonotype turned up many times. V is TRBV4-1 and J is TRBJ2-7; the D is unclear. The V and J ends lost 1 base and 6 bases respectively, with 10 bases between them. Germline-derived CDR1 and CDR2 are MGHRA and YSYEKL. The length of the CDR3 is 13 residues. The CDR3 region is CASSQVQVGEQYF. The CDR3 DNA reads TGCGCCAGCAGCCAAGTGCAGGTTGGCGAGCAGTACTTC.

This clonotype was recorded only once. The chain carries TRBV7-3 and TRBJ2-1, with 9 bases fitting TRBD2. The germline V gene encodes CDR1 SGHTA and CDR2 FQGTGA. V lost 2 bases, J lost 4 bases, and 3 bases stayed unmatched. This CDR3 region has 15 residues. The CDR3 region has the DNA TGTGCCAGCAGCTTAGGGCGGGAGGGTTACAATGAGCAGTTCTTC. It specifies CASSLGREGYNEQFF.

This clonotype appeared many times. The V gene is TRBV24-1, the J gene TRBJ1-1; D unclear. This CDR3 is 12 amino acids long. Trimming shortened V by 7 bases and J by 3 bases, and 8 bases separated the two germline ends. CDR1 KGHDR and CDR2 SFDVKD come from the germline V gene. The CDR3 loop reads CATSRGDTEAFF. In nucleotides, the CDR3 is TGTGCCACCAGCCGGGGAGACACTGAAGCTTTCTTT.

This clonotype was picked up many times. V and J are TRBV4-2 and TRBJ2-5, with TRBD2 matching over 11 bases. This CDR3 spans 15 amino acids. The V gene end was trimmed by 4 bases and the J gene end by 2 bases; junction bases not matched to a gene: 3. CDR1 is LGHNA and CDR2 is YNFKEQ in the germline V gene. CDR3 sequence: CASSRLAGPQETQYF. DNA of the CDR3: TGTGCCAGCAGCCGACTAGCGGGGCCACAAGAGACCCAGTACTTC.

This clonotype occurred many times. This chain links TRBV12-3 or TRBV12-4 with TRBJ2-5; the D is unclear. This CDR3 has 13 residues. V was trimmed by 3 bases and J by 2 bases, leaving 7 bases between them. This CDR3 is CASSFTAQETQYF. In DNA, the CDR3 is TGTGCCAGCAGTTTTACAGCACAAGAGACCCAGTACTTC.

This clonotype was counted many times. Possible read error: a much larger clone is one base away. The V call is TRBV6-1, the J call TRBJ2-5; 7 bases fit TRBD1. The length of the CDR3 is 13 residues. V trimming: 6 bases; J trimming: 1 base; junction bases outside the gene matches: 2. Germline V gene data show CDR1 as MNHNS and CDR2 as SASEGT. The CDR3, as DNA: TGTGCCAGCAGAGACAGGGTCCAAGAGACCCAGTACTTC. As protein: CASRDRVQETQYF.

This clonotype was observed many times. CDR3 nucleotide sequence: TGTGCCAGCAGCTCTAGCGGGAGATGGACCGGGGAGCTGTTTTTT. The encoded protein is CASSSSGRWTGELFF. V gene TRBV7-2 combines with J gene TRBJ2-2; 10 positions match TRBD2. V shed 4 bases and J 5 bases; nucleotides not matched to a gene: 4. In germline, CDR1 is SGHTA, CDR2 FQGNSA. CDR3 length: 15 residues.

This clonotype showed up many times. The chain uses TRBV7-3 and TRBJ1-2; D not certain. Germline V gene sequence: CDR1 SGHTA, CDR2 FQGTGA. The CDR3 covers 14 residues. V was cut by 0 bases and J by 8 bases, with 13 bases left in between. CDR3: CASSLTLTGSGYTF. The CDR3, as DNA: TGTGCCAGCAGCTTAACGTTAACGGGATCAGGCTACACCTTC. Full variable domain (outside the CDR3, taken from reference TRBV7-3 and TRBJ1-2): GAGVSQTPSNKVTEKGKYVELRCDPISGHTALYWYRQSLGQGPEFLIYFQGTGAADDSGLPNDRFFAVRPEGSVSTLKIQRTERGDSAVYLCASSLTLTGSGYTFGSGTRLTVV.

J is TRBJ2-5 and V is TRBV19, with D possibly being TRBD2 (6 bases). Trimming shortened V by 6 bases and J by 5 bases, and 19 bases separated the two germline ends. Germline assignment: CDR1 LNHDA and CDR2 SQIVND (reference sequence). The CDR3 runs 15 residues. The DNA of the CDR3 is TGTGCCAGTAGCCCACGGGGGACCTCCGGGGAGACCCAGTACTTC. It translates to CASSPRGTSGETQYF.

In this sample, this clonotype turned up many times. The rearrangement uses TRBV28 and TRBJ1-5; D unresolved. The germline V gene has CDR1 MDHEN and CDR2 SYDVKM. V was pared by 3 bases and J by 3 bases, with 9 bases between. The CDR3 consists of 14 residues. The CDR3 region is CASSFRVPNQPQHF. CDR3 DNA: TGTGCCAGCAGTTTCCGGGTCCCCAATCAGCCCCAGCATTTT. The variable domain in full, with the rest retrieved from reference TRBV28 and TRBJ1-5, is DVKVTQSSRYLVKRTGEKVFLECVQDMDHENMFWYRQDPGLGLRLIYFSYDVKMKEKGDIPEGYSVSREKKERFSLILESASTNQTSMYLCASSFRVPNQPQHFGDGTRLSIL.